Presented here are 27 T cell receptor beta chains from one specimen sequenced in a study of shared clonotypes between healthy human individuals. Only CD45RO-negative cells positively selected for CCR7 counted as naive CD8 cells, so terminally differentiated effector memory CD45RA+ cells were excluded. Generated by immunoSEQ multiplex PCR, the TCRdb table keeps only in-frame clones and is missing some. The repertoire holds 1.5 million to 2.5 million clones, with about 95% as singletons. The sequenced sample was naive CD8+ T cells sorted from blood. Source of these receptors: a man between 18 and 35 years old in good health.

J is TRBJ2-5 and V is TRBV6-5; 10 nucleotides align to TRBD1. This CDR3 has 15 residues. V was clipped by 6 bases and J by 4 bases; unmatched bases: 8. The germline gives CDR1 MNHEY, CDR2 SVGAGI. CDR3 amino acids: CASRDRDRGLETQYF. The CDR3, as DNA: TGTGCCAGCAGAGATCGGGACAGGGGTTTAGAGACCCAGTACTTC.

The chain joins TRBV13 to TRBJ2-7; D not certain. Trimming removed 5 bases at V and 2 bases at J, with 10 bases between. Germline-derived CDR1 and CDR2 are PRHDT and FYEKMQ (reference sequence). This CDR3 is 13 amino acids long. The CDR3 DNA reads TGTGCCAGCAGCACGACGGGTACCTACGAGCAGTACTTC. Its protein product is CASSTTGTYEQYF. Full variable domain (outside the CDR3, taken from reference TRBV13 and TRBJ2-7): AAGVIQSPRHLIKEKRETATLKCYPIPRHDTVYWYQQGPGQDPQFLISFYEKMQSDKGSIPDRFSAQQFSDYHSELNMSSLELGDSALYFCASSTTGTYEQYFGPGTRLTVT.

This chain uses TRBV6-5 with TRBJ2-7; 8 bases map to TRBD2. CDR1 is MNHEY and CDR2 is SVGAGI in the germline V gene. Trimming at V came to 5 bases and at J to 0 bases, leaving 6 bases not matched to a gene. This CDR3 spans 15 amino acids. This CDR3 is CASSVTSESSYEQYF. The CDR3 DNA reads TGTGCCAGCAGTGTGACTAGCGAGAGCTCCTACGAGCAGTACTTC.

The gene calls are TRBV4-2 and TRBJ2-5; TRBD2 matches at 13 bases. J was trimmed by 0 bases and V by 6 bases; bases with no gene match: 1. CDR3 length: 15 amino acids. The V gene's germline CDR1 is LGHNA and CDR2 YNFKEQ. CDR3 amino acids: CASRGTSGDQETQYF. Written as DNA, the CDR3 is TGTGCCAGCAGAGGGACTAGCGGGGACCAAGAGACCCAGTACTTC.

The chain combines TRBV6-5 with TRBJ2-7, with D perhaps TRBD1 (5 bases). V lost 6 bases and J lost 2, with 11 bases in between. The CDR3 is 13 residues long. Germline V gene data show CDR1 as MNHEY and CDR2 as SVGAGI. CDR3 coding DNA: TGTGCCAGCAGAGAGGACACAACCTACGAGCAGTACTTC. This gives the protein CASREDTTYEQYF.

The J gene is TRBJ2-1, the V gene TRBV27; the match to TRBD1 covers 9 bases. The CDR3 spans 14 residues. J was trimmed by 8 bases and V by 3 bases; bases with no gene match: 5. The germline V gene encodes CDR1 MNHEY and CDR2 SMNVEV (reference sequence). The CDR3 nucleotides read TGTGCCAGCAGTTTGGGGACAGGGATCGATGAGCAGTTCTTC. It yields the protein CASSLGTGIDEQFF.

V is TRBV5-1 and J is TRBJ2-7; TRBD1 aligns across 8 bases. The CDR3 is 12 residues long. CDR1 is SGHRS, CDR2 YFSETQ, per germline. V shed 4 bases, J shed 11 bases, and the junction held 8 bases outside the gene matches. The CDR3 protein is CASSPGQDEKYF. CDR3 nucleotide sequence: TGCGCCAGCAGCCCGGGACAGGACGAAAAGTACTTC.

This chain links TRBV30 with TRBJ2-1; TRBD1 aligns across 8 bases. Looked up from germline, CDR1 is GTSNPN and CDR2 is SVGIG (reference sequence). V shed 0 bases and J 9 bases; nucleotides not matched to a gene: 16. The CDR3 sequence is 17 residues long. CDR3 DNA: TGTGCCTGGAGTGTATTCGACAGGGGTCCATATAGGAGTGAGCAGTTCTTC. This sequence encodes CAWSVFDRGPYRSEQFF. The full variable domain, rest sourced from reference TRBV30 and TRBJ2-1, is SQTIHQWPATLVQPVGSPLSLECTVEGTSNPNLYWYRQAAGRGLQLLFYSVGIGQISSEVPQNLSASRPQDRQFILSSKKLLLSDSGFYLCAWSVFDRGPYRSEQFFGPGTRLTVL.

This rearrangement joins TRBV7-9 to TRBJ1-3; 7 positions agree with TRBD1. The junction had 15 bases not matched to a gene; V was cut back by 7 bases and J by 3 bases. CDR3 length: 17 residues. Germline CDR1 SEHNR, CDR2 FQNEAQ (reference sequence). The CDR3 coding sequence is TGTGCCAGCACCGCGAGGAGGGGGCGCCCAGATGGAAACACCATATATTTT. It yields the protein CASTARRGRPDGNTIYF.

V gene TRBV28 combines with J gene TRBJ2-7; D is possibly TRBD1 or TRBD2 (6 bases each). The V gene's germline CDR1 is MDHEN and CDR2 SYDVKM. Trimming pared 3 bases from V and 1 base from J, leaving 13 bases between. The length of the CDR3 is 15 residues. The CDR3 sequence: CASSFRGLGSYEQYF. In DNA, the CDR3 is TGTGCCAGCAGTTTTCGGGGGCTTGGTTCCTACGAGCAGTACTTC. The whole variable domain, remainder taken from reference TRBV28 and TRBJ2-7, is DVKVTQSSRYLVKRTGEKVFLECVQDMDHENMFWYRQDPGLGLRLIYFSYDVKMKEKGDIPEGYSVSREKKERFSLILESASTNQTSMYLCASSFRGLGSYEQYFGPGTRLTVT.

The V and J genes are TRBV19 and TRBJ1-2; unclear D gene. The CDR3 runs to 13 residues. The germline V gene has CDR1 LNHDA and CDR2 SQIVND (reference sequence). V was pared by 5 bases and J by 0 bases, with 7 bases between. DNA of the CDR3: TGTGCCAGTAGTCCCGACACTAACTATGGCTACACCTTC. This sequence encodes CASSPDTNYGYTF.

In this sample, this clone turned up a few times. Other DNA sequences in the same sample also yield this CDR3. The chain carries TRBV6-6 and TRBJ2-7; the D gene is possibly TRBD1 (7 bases). Germline V gene lookup returns CDR1 MNHNY and CDR2 SVGAGI (reference sequence). This CDR3 is built from 14 residues. Trimming left V 2 bases short and J 1 base short, with 9 bases between. CDR3 in amino acids: CASSYAGQSYEQYF. The CDR3 nucleotides read TGTGCCAGCAGTTACGCGGGACAGTCCTACGAGCAGTACTTC.

The rearrangement links TRBV4-3 to TRBJ2-1; 10 bases fit TRBD2. Germline trimming cut 0 bases from V and 1 base from J; bases unmatched to any gene: 12. The CDR3 has 20 amino acids. Germline V gene lookup returns CDR1 LGHNA and CDR2 YSLEER. The CDR3, as DNA: TGCGCCAGCAGCCAAGATGGGGCTAGCGGGAGTCCAGCATCCTACAATGAGCAGTTCTTC. Protein: CASSQDGASGSPASYNEQFF.

The V call is TRBV7-6, the J call TRBJ1-4; D not certain. V lost 3 bases to trimming and J lost 6 bases, with 14 bases between them. The V gene's germline CDR1 is SGHVS and CDR2 FNYEAQ. The CDR3 extends over 15 amino acids. CDR3: CASSFAGPKDEKLFF. The DNA for the CDR3 is TGTGCCAGCAGCTTCGCAGGTCCTAAAGATGAAAAACTGTTTTTT.

Notes on this clone: The same CDR3 is also encoded by other DNA sequences in this sample. The rearrangement links TRBV9 to TRBJ2-7; 7 bases agree with TRBD1. There are 13 residues in the CDR3. V was pared by 3 bases and J by 2 bases, with 2 bases of the junction left unmatched. The V gene's germline CDR1 is SGDLS and CDR2 YYNGEE. The chain's CDR3 is CASSGDRPYEQYF. The CDR3 nucleotides read TGTGCCAGCAGCGGGGACAGACCCTACGAGCAGTACTTC.

This chain connects TRBV7-9 to TRBJ1-2; no reliable D call. Deletions cut 5 bases from V and 5 bases from J, with 12 bases between. The CDR3 contains 13 residues. Germline V gene data show CDR1 as SEHNR and CDR2 as FQNEAQ (reference sequence). This chain's CDR3 is CASSQETSYGYTF. The CDR3 region has the DNA TGTGCCAGCAGCCAAGAAACGTCTTATGGCTACACCTTC. The full variable domain, with the rest looked up from reference TRBV7-9 and TRBJ1-2, is DTGVSQNPRHKITKRGQNVTFRCDPISEHNRLYWYRQTLGQGPEFLTYFQNEAQLEKSRLLSDRFSAERPKGSFSTLEIQRTEQGDSAMYLCASSQETSYGYTFGSGTRLTVV.

This clone has a handful of counts. The J gene is TRBJ2-3, the V gene TRBV6-6; the D call may be TRBD1 or TRBD2 (6 bases each). The V gene's germline CDR1 is MNHNY and CDR2 SVGAGI (reference sequence). The V gene lost 7 bases and the J gene lost 11 bases, with 13 bases spanning the gap. The CDR3 extends over 11 amino acids. The CDR3 region has the DNA TGTGCCAGCACCAACGCGGGACAGCAGTATTTT. Its protein is CASTNAGQQYF.

The chain links TRBV6-5 to TRBJ2-1, with D possibly TRBD2 on 6 matching bases. This CDR3 is 14 amino acids long. Trimming took off 2 bases at V and 5 bases at J, with 10 bases between the two ends. In germline, CDR1 is MNHEY, CDR2 SVGAGI. CDR3 DNA sequence: TGTGCCAGCAGTTACGGCGGGATTCACAATGAGCAGTTCTTC. Translated: CASSYGGIHNEQFF.

With regard to this clone: Other DNA variants within this sample encode the same CDR3. V and J are TRBV11-3 and TRBJ1-1; no clear D. This CDR3 comprises 13 residues. Deletions cut 4 bases from V and 0 bases from J, with 6 bases between. CDR1 is SGHNT, CDR2 YENEEA, per germline. CDR3 in DNA: TGTGCCAGCAGCTCGACCGTGAACACTGAAGCTTTCTTT. Translated, it gives CASSSTVNTEAFF.

This clone was observed a single time. The chain recombines TRBV19 with TRBJ1-6; the D gene is possibly TRBD1 (6 bases). CDR3 length: 16 residues. V lost 3 bases and J 6 bases, leaving 15 bases between the germline ends. Germline CDR1 reads LNHDA; CDR2 reads SQIVND (reference sequence). Here the CDR3 DNA reads TGTGCCAGTAGTATGCCCGCGACAGGTATTAATTCACCCCTCCACTTT. This encodes CASSMPATGINSPLHF.

The V and J genes are TRBV6-1 and TRBJ1-1; no firm D call. Germline V gene sequence: CDR1 MNHNS, CDR2 SASEGT. This CDR3 is 14 amino acids long. Trimming took 6 bases from V and 2 from J, leaving 13 bases between them. The CDR3 DNA follows: TGTGCCAGCAGACCCTCGGGAGCTAACACTGAAGCTTTCTTT. Amino acids: CASRPSGANTEAFF.

This rearrangement joins TRBV29-1 to TRBJ2-3, with 10 bases fitting TRBD2. CDR1 and CDR2 from the germline V gene are SQVTM and ANQGSEA. J was trimmed by 1 base and V by 6 bases; bases with no gene match: 7. CDR3 length equals 15 residues. The CDR3 coding sequence is TGCAGCGTGGGTCTAGCGGGAGCTGGCACAGATACGCAGTATTTT. Its translation is CSVGLAGAGTDTQYF.

For this clone: Within the sample, other DNA sequences also encode this same CDR3. The chain combines TRBV19 with TRBJ2-7; a weak D match, TRBD1 (5 bases). Germline V gene sequence: CDR1 LNHDA, CDR2 SQIVND (reference sequence). This CDR3 is built from 13 residues. The V gene lost 3 bases and the J gene lost 3 bases, with 9 bases spanning the gap. CDR3 bases: TGTGCCAGTAGTATTAGGGGATTCTACGAGCAGTACTTC. Its protein product is CASSIRGFYEQYF. The variable domain in full, completed from reference TRBV19 and TRBJ2-7, reads DGGITQSPKYLFRKEGQNVTLSCEQNLNHDAMYWYRQDPGQGLRLIYYSQIVNDFQKGDIAEGYSVSREKKESFPLTVTSAQKNPTAFYLCASSIRGFYEQYFGPGTRLTVT.

A word on this clone: Other DNA variants within this sample encode the same CDR3. The V gene is TRBV27, the J gene TRBJ2-3; no clear D. Per germline, CDR1 MNHEY and CDR2 SMNVEV (reference sequence). Between the trimmed V and J ends, which lost 3 bases and 6 bases, there was a span of 7 bases. The CDR3 is 12 residues long. In DNA form, the CDR3 reads TGTGCCAGCAGTTTCCTAGGGGATACGCAGTATTTT. Amino acids: CASSFLGDTQYF.

This rearrangement joins TRBV4-3 to TRBJ1-2; TRBD1 is a possible D gene (5 bases). The CDR3 spans 15 residues. The germline V and J ends were trimmed by 0 bases and 3 bases, with 11 bases remaining between them. The V gene's germline CDR1 is LGHNA and CDR2 YSLEER. The CDR3 sequence is CASSQEGEHHYGYTF. CDR3 nucleotide sequence: TGCGCCAGCAGCCAAGAGGGGGAGCACCACTATGGCTACACCTTC.

Turning to this clone: At the DNA level, this CDR3 is encoded by other sequences in the same sample as well. The chain has TRBV13 and TRBJ2-7; D may match TRBD1 or TRBD2 (5 bases each). Germline lookup yields CDR1 PRHDT and CDR2 FYEKMQ (reference sequence). The CDR3 totals 14 residues. Trimming stripped 4 bases from V and 0 bases from J, with 10 bases between. CDR3: CASSSGTASYEQYF. DNA of the CDR3: TGTGCCAGCAGCTCAGGGACGGCCTCCTACGAGCAGTACTTC. Together with reference TRBV13 and TRBJ2-7, the CDR3 gives the full variable domain: AAGVIQSPRHLIKEKRETATLKCYPIPRHDTVYWYQQGPGQDPQFLISFYEKMQSDKGSIPDRFSAQQFSDYHSELNMSSLELGDSALYFCASSSGTASYEQYFGPGTRLTVT.

The CDR3 region is CASSQVRPTGANVLTF. The CDR3 region has the DNA TGCGCCAGCAGCCAAGTTAGACCAACTGGGGCCAACGTCCTGACTTTC. The chain is built from TRBV4-3 and TRBJ2-6; no firm D call. Germline CDR1 LGHNA, CDR2 YSLEER. The CDR3 has 16 residues. Trimming left V 1 base short and J 2 bases short, with 9 bases between.